Given below is one T cell receptor (beta chain) in context. Clones were read by immunoSEQ multiplex PCR, and TCRdb kept only the in-frame ones, dropping some. The data show hundreds of thousands of clones, with roughly 95% seen just once and 0.11% held by the top ten. The data derive from a study of shared clonotypes between healthy human individuals. Germline loops: CDR1 MNHEY, CDR2 SMNVEV (reference sequence). Trimming removed 5 bases at V and 1 base at J, with 12 bases between. The CDR3 runs to 15 residues. Terminally differentiated effector memory CD45RA+ cells were excluded by CCR7 positive selection of CD45RO-negative cells.

The sequence was collected from a woman in her 30s in good health. Input material: naive CD8+ T cells sorted from blood. The rearrangement joins TRBV27 to TRBJ1-5; the D gene is possibly TRBD1 (5 bases). CDR3 amino acids: CASSPYGGSNQPQHF. The CDR3 DNA follows: TGTGCCAGCAGTCCCTATGGGGGGAGCAATCAGCCCCAGCATTTT.